This T cell receptor (beta chain) is from a study of blood T cell repertoires in COVID-19. Participants' own reports of clinical history determined their cohort assignment. Exposed enrollees had met someone with a PCR-confirmed or clinician-diagnosed COVID-19 case at some point within the 2 weeks before study entry. Profiling relied on immunoSEQ multiplex PCR, and the TCRdb table lists in-frame clones only, not all of them. This table holds some 360,000 clones, about 90% found once. The CDR3 is 15 amino acids. J was trimmed by 2 bases and V by 5 bases; bases with no gene match: 7. Germline V gives CDR1 MDHEN, CDR2 SYDVKM.

The sample consisted of PBMCs or T cells enriched from blood (not recorded which). The chain combines TRBV28 with TRBJ2-5; 8 nucleotides line up with TRBD1. This clonotype was sampled from a woman aged 25 to 39 who had been exposed to COVID-19. CDR3 in DNA: TGTGCCAGCAGTAACAGGGGGGTTCGACAAGAGACCCAGTACTTC. Protein sequence: CASSNRGVRQETQYF.